Described below is a single T cell receptor (beta chain) sequence and its context. Its antigen is undetermined. The data were taken from a study of cytomegalovirus exposure and HLA in healthy donors. Findings and limits, study-wide: Later analysis identified several of the most significant clusters that appeared linked to common viral pathogens.

Germline CDR1 LNHDA, CDR2 SQIVND (reference sequence). This CDR3 has 21 residues. The trim removed 2 bases at V and 8 bases at J, leaving 20 bases unmatched. 60 Vbeta and 13 Jbeta primers were used in PCR. The method was immunoSEQ multiplex PCR; TCRdb's version includes in-frame clones alone and lacks a portion of them. The sample lists fewer than 200,000 clones, less than 80% occurring once. The chain recombines TRBV19 with TRBJ2-1; 14 bases agree with TRBD2. The specimen was PBMCs. This clonotype was sampled from a man aged 40-55 years in good health and CMV-seronegative. CDR3 residues: CASSIPLAVRGLAGVFDEQFF. The CDR3 nucleotides are TGTGCCAGTAGTATACCACTAGCCGTAAGGGGACTAGCGGGAGTGTTCGATGAGCAGTTCTTC.